This T cell receptor (beta chain) was obtained from a study of beta chain features in type 1 diabetes. Study outcomes and limitations: Naive, central memory and Treg TCRB repertoires appeared more alike in patients than in healthy donors. More deletions and fewer insertions at VDJ junctions were found in patients with type 1 diabetes. Across all four CD4+ subsets, people with type 1 diabetes showed modestly shorter TCRB CDR3s.

The CDR3 contains 14 residues. Germline lookup yields CDR1 MNHEY and CDR2 SMNVEV (reference sequence). Trimming stripped 2 bases from V and 3 bases from J, with 10 bases between. Every bit of the isolated RNA underwent reverse transcription, so sequencing read expressed TCRB transcripts. Assay: immunoSEQ multiplex PCR; the TCRdb copy retains only in-frame clones and omits some. The profile shows approximately 140,000 clones, 40% to 60% of them singletons. This clone is a singleton in its sample. Its antigen is unidentified. The chain employs TRBV27 and TRBJ1-2, with D perhaps TRBD1 (6 bases). Sequences were obtained from Tregs from blood. The sequence derives from a man between 18 and 29 years old in good health. This CDR3 is CASSLKRTDYGYTF. The CDR3 region has the DNA TGTGCCAGCAGTTTAAAGCGGACAGACTATGGCTACACCTTC.